These 9 T cell receptor beta chains came from one sample sequenced in a study of technical replicates of blood from several donors. Using immunoSEQ multiplex PCR, the repertoire was profiled, and TCRdb retains in-frame clones only, with some absent. The table includes 100,000 or so clones, around 95% detected once. The sequencing input was T cells isolated from PBMCs. Every receptor here comes from a human donor in good health.

The chain uses TRBV7-6 and TRBJ2-1, with unresolved D. This CDR3 comprises 14 residues. Trimming removed 1 base at V and 5 bases at J, with 9 bases between. Germline V gene sequence: CDR1 SGHVS, CDR2 FNYEAQ. The CDR3 here is CASSLGPTHNEQFF. The CDR3 DNA reads as TGTGCCAGCAGCTTAGGGCCCACACACAATGAGCAGTTCTTC.

The V and J genes are TRBV6-1 and TRBJ1-2; D gene ambiguous. Trimming removed 0 bases at V and 2 bases at J, with 13 bases between. The CDR3 spans 16 residues. Germline assignment: CDR1 MNHNS and CDR2 SASEGT. The CDR3 DNA reads TGTGCCAGCAGTGAAGCTGGCGGCAGAGCGAACTATGGCTACACCTTC. Its translation: CASSEAGGRANYGYTF.

The V and J genes are TRBV11-2 and TRBJ1-2; 8 bases line up with TRBD1. Unmatched junction bases numbered 8, after V lost 5 bases and J lost 3 bases. The germline V gene has CDR1 SGHAT and CDR2 FQNNGV. The CDR3 covers 15 residues. The CDR3 DNA reads TGTGCCAGCAGCCCGGGACAGGACCCCGACTATGGCTACACCTTC. Protein product: CASSPGQDPDYGYTF.

CDR3 region: CASSLDGSKSYEQYF. The DNA of the CDR3 is TGTGCCAGCAGCTTAGACGGGAGTAAGTCCTACGAGCAGTACTTC. The V call is TRBV11-2, the J call TRBJ2-7; tentatively, D is TRBD2 (6 bases). Trimming left V 0 bases short and J 1 base short, with 10 bases between. Germline V gene lookup returns CDR1 SGHAT and CDR2 FQNNGV. This CDR3 comprises 15 residues.

This clone was recorded once. V gene TRBV6-6 combines with J gene TRBJ2-1; TRBD1 agrees at 9 bases. Unmatched junction bases numbered 13, after V lost 6 bases and J lost 7 bases. Per the germline V gene, CDR1 is MNHNY and CDR2 is SVGAGI (reference sequence). The length of the CDR3 is 16 residues. The CDR3 is CASRTPPGQGMNEQFF. CDR3 in DNA: TGTGCCAGCAGAACCCCTCCGGGACAGGGTATGAATGAGCAGTTCTTC.

This rearrangement joins TRBV29-1 to TRBJ1-1; D gene unclear. Trimming cost V 3 bases and J 4 bases, with 9 bases left between them. CDR1 SQVTM and CDR2 ANQGSEA come from the germline V gene. The CDR3 contains 12 residues. The CDR3 bases are TGCAGCGTTGAGGTGGAGAGCACTGAAGCTTTCTTT. The encoded protein is CSVEVESTEAFF.

The chain joins TRBV7-9 to TRBJ2-5; D is possibly TRBD1 (5 bases). Deletions cut 3 bases from V and 2 bases from J, with 16 bases between. There are 16 residues in the CDR3. Germline CDR1 and CDR2: SEHNR and FQNEAQ (reference sequence). CDR3 DNA sequence: TGTGCCAGCAGCTTCAGCTCGATATCAGGGCAAGAGACCCAGTACTTC. Protein sequence: CASSFSSISGQETQYF.

The chain employs TRBV4-1 and TRBJ2-7; D might be TRBD2 (7 bases). The ends were cut back, 1 base at V and 3 bases at J, with 13 bases in the middle. CDR1 is MGHRA and CDR2 is YSYEKL in the germline V gene. The CDR3 runs to 15 residues. CDR3 amino acids: CASSQVGGAVYEQYF. Here the CDR3 DNA reads TGCGCCAGCAGCCAAGTGGGGGGGGCAGTCTACGAGCAGTACTTC.

The V and J genes are TRBV19 and TRBJ2-7; D remains unclear. This CDR3 spans 13 amino acids. V lost 6 bases and J 3 bases, leaving 12 bases between the germline ends. Germline V gene sequence: CDR1 LNHDA, CDR2 SQIVND (reference sequence). CDR3 nucleotide sequence: TGTGCCAGTAGCTCCACCGGCGGCTACGAGCAGTACTTC. This gives the protein CASSSTGGYEQYF. The whole variable domain, remainder taken from reference TRBV19 and TRBJ2-7, is DGGITQSPKYLFRKEGQNVTLSCEQNLNHDAMYWYRQDPGQGLRLIYYSQIVNDFQKGDIAEGYSVSREKKESFPLTVTSAQKNPTAFYLCASSSTGGYEQYFGPGTRLTVT.